Given below is one T cell receptor (beta chain) in context. The antigen is not known. CDR1 MDHEN and CDR2 SYDVKM come from the germline V gene. The CDR3 loop spans 13 amino acids. V was shortened by 10 bases and J by 6 bases, with 13 bases between the two germline ends. Profiled with immunoSEQ multiplex PCR; TCRdb holds only in-frame clones, not every one. This repertoire shows 20,000 or so clones, 78% found once; its top ten account for over 15%. This specimen comes from a study of CD4 T cells in relation to SARS-CoV-2 and coronaviruses. Across the whole study: After nine to eleven days of antigen culture, PBMC TCR beta CDR3s were sequenced. No peptide or an HIV-1 Nef peptide pool served as negative control.

The unexposed donors gave CD4+ T cells in about 2011-2018, prior to COVID-19. After roughly ten days of culture, CD4+ T cells were isolated. Testing used SARS-CoV-2 S/N and four cold-coronavirus spikes on unexposed-donor CD4+ T cells, cells permitting. Study-wide results and caveats: Monoreactive clones expanded significantly more to SARS-CoV-2 than crossreactive clones did.

What was sequenced was CD4+ T cells from PBMCs, cultured in vitro. V is TRBV28 and J is TRBJ1-6, with D perhaps matching TRBD1 (6 bases). This TCR derives from a human donor in good health. The CDR3 DNA sequence: TGTGCCACGTACTACAGGGTTAATTCACCCCTCCACTTT. This codes for CATYYRVNSPLHF.